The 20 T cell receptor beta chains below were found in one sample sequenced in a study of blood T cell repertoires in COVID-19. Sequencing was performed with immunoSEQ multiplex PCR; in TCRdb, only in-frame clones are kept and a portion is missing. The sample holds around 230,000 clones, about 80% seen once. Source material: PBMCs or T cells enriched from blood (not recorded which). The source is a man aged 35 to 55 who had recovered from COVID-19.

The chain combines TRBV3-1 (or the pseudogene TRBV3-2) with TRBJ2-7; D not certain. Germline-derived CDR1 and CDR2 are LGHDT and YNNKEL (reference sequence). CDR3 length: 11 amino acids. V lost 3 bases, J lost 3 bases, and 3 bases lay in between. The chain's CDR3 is CASSHGYEQYF. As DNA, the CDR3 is TGTGCCAGCAGCCACGGCTACGAGCAGTACTTC.

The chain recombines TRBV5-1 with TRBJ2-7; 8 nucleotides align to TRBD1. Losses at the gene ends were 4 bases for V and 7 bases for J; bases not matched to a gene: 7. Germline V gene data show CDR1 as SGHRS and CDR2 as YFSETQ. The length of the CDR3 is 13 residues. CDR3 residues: CASSNDRGREQYF. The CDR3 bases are TGCGCCAGCAGCAACGACAGGGGTCGGGAGCAGTACTTC.

For the CDR3, the DNA is TGCGCCAGCAGTGAAACGGGGACTGAAGCTTTCTTT. It specifies CASSETGTEAFF. The J gene is TRBJ1-1, the V gene TRBV10-2, with D uncertain. Between the trimmed V and J ends, which lost 3 bases and 5 bases, there was a span of 7 bases. This CDR3 is built from 12 residues. Germline assignment: CDR1 WSHSY and CDR2 SAAADI.

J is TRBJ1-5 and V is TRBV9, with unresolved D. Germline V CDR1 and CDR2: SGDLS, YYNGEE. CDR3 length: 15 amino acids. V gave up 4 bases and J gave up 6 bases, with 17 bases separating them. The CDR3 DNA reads TGTGCCAGCAGCACCCTGGGAGGGATCGGTCAGCCCCAGCATTTT. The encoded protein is CASSTLGGIGQPQHF.

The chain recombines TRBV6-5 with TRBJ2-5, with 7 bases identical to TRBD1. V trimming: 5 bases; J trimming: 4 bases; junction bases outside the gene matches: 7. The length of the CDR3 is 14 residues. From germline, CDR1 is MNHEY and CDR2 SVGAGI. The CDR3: CASSTIQGRETQYF. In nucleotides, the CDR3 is TGTGCCAGCAGTACTATACAGGGGAGAGAGACCCAGTACTTC.

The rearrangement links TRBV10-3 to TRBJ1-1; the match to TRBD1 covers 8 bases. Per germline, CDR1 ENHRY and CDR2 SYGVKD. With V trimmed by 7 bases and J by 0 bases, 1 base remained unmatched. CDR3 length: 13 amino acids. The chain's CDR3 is CAIKGQVNTEAFF. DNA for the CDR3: TGTGCCATCAAGGGACAGGTGAACACTGAAGCTTTCTTT.

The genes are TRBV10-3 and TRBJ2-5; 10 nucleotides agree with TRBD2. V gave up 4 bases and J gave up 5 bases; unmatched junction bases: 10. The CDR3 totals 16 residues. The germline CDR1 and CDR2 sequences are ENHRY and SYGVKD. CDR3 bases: TGTGCCATCAGTGGCCTAGCGGGAGTGGCAGGGGAGACCCAGTACTTC. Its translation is CAISGLAGVAGETQYF.

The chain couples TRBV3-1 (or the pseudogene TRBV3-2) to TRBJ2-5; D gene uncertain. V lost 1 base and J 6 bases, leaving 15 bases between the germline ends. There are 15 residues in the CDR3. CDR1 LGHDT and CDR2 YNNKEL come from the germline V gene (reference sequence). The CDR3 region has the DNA TGTGCCAGCAGCCAAGTTGCGGAGCAGCGACAGACCCAGTACTTC. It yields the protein CASSQVAEQRQTQYF.

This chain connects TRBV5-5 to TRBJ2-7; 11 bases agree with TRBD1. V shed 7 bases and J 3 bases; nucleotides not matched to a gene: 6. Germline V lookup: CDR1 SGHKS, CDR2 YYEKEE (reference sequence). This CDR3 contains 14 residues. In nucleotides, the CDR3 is TGTGCCAGCGGGACCGGGACAGGGGGCTACGAGCAGTACTTC. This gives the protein CASGTGTGGYEQYF.

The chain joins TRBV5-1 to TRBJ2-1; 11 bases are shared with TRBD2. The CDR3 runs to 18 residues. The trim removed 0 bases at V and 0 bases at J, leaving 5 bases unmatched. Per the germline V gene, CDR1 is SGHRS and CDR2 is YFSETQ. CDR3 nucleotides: TGCGCCAGCAGCTTGGGACTAGCGGGGTCCTCCTCCTACAATGAGCAGTTCTTC. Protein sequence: CASSLGLAGSSSYNEQFF. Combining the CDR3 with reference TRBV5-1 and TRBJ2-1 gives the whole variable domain KAGVTQTPRYLIKTRGQQVTLSCSPISGHRSVSWYQQTPGQGLQFLFEYFSETQRNKGNFPGRFSGRQFSNSRSEMNVSTLELGDSALYLCASSLGLAGSSSYNEQFFGPGTRLTVL.

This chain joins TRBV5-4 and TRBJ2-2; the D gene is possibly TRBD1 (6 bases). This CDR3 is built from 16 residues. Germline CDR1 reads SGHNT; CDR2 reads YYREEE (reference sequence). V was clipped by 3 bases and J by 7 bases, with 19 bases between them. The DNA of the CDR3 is TGTGCCAGCAGCTCTATGACACAGGGTCAGCGCGGGGAGCTGTTTTTT. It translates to CASSSMTQGQRGELFF.

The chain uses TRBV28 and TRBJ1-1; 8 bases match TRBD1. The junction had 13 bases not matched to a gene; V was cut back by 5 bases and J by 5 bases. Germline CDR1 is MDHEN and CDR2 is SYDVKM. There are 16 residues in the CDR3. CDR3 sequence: CASSISGQGGRTEAFF. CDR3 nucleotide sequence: TGTGCCAGCAGTATTTCCGGACAGGGCGGACGTACTGAAGCTTTCTTT.

The CDR3 DNA follows: TGTGCCAGCTCACCACCCGGGACTCCCTATACGCAGTATTTT. The encoded protein is CASSPPGTPYTQYF. The chain uses TRBV18 and TRBJ2-3; weak D call: TRBD2 (6 bases). V shed 0 bases and J shed 7 bases, with 11 bases lying between them. The CDR3 runs to 14 residues. Germline-derived CDR1 and CDR2 are KGHSH and LQKENI. Looking up the rest from reference TRBV18 and TRBJ2-3 gives the full variable domain: NAGVMQNPRHLVRRRGQEARLRCSPMKGHSHVYWYRQLPEEGLKFMVYLQKENIIDESGMPKERFSAEFPKEGPSILRIQQVVRGDSAAYFCASSPPGTPYTQYFGPGTRLTVL.

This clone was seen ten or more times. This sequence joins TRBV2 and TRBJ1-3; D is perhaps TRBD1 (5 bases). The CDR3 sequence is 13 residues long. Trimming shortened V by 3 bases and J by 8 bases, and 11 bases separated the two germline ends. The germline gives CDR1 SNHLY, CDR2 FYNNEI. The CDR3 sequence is CASSDSLQDTIYF. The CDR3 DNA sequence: TGTGCCAGCAGTGACTCTCTACAGGACACCATATATTTT. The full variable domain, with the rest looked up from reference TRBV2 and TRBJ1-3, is EPEVTQTPSHQVTQMGQEVILRCVPISNHLYFYWYRQILGQKVEFLVSFYNNEISEKSEIFDDQFSVERPDGSNFTLKIRSTKLEDSAMYFCASSDSLQDTIYFGEGSWLTVV.

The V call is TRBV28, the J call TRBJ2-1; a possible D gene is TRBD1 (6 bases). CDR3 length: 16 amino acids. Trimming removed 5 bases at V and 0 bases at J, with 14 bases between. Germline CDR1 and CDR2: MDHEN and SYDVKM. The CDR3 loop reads CASSPLRDNSYNEQFF. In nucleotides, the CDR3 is TGTGCCAGCAGTCCGCTCCGGGACAACTCCTACAATGAGCAGTTCTTC. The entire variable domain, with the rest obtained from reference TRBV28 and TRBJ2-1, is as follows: DVKVTQSSRYLVKRTGEKVFLECVQDMDHENMFWYRQDPGLGLRLIYFSYDVKMKEKGDIPEGYSVSREKKERFSLILESASTNQTSMYLCASSPLRDNSYNEQFFGPGTRLTVL.

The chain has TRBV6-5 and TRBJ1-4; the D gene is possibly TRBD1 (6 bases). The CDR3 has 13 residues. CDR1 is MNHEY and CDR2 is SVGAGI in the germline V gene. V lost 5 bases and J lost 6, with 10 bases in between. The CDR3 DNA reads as TGTGCCAGCAGTAGGGCAGGGGATGAAAAACTGTTTTTT. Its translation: CASSRAGDEKLFF.

As DNA, the CDR3 is TGTGCCAGCAGTCCCTGGCAGGGGGGAGACAATGAGCAGTTCTTC. Its protein is CASSPWQGGDNEQFF. The gene calls are TRBV27 and TRBJ2-1; D perhaps matches TRBD1 (7 bases). Trimming removed 5 bases at V and 5 bases at J, with 16 bases between. The CDR3 is made up of 15 amino acids. The germline V gene encodes CDR1 MNHEY and CDR2 SMNVEV (reference sequence).

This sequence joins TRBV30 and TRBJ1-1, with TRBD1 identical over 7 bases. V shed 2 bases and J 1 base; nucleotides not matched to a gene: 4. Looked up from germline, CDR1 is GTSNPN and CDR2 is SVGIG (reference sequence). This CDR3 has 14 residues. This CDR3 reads CAWSPGTENTEAFF. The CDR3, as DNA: TGTGCCTGGAGTCCCGGGACAGAGAACACTGAAGCTTTCTTT. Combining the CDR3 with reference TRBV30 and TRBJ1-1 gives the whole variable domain SQTIHQWPATLVQPVGSPLSLECTVEGTSNPNLYWYRQAAGRGLQLLFYSVGIGQISSEVPQNLSASRPQDRQFILSSKKLLLSDSGFYLCAWSPGTENTEAFFGQGTRLTVV.

The CDR3 sequence is CASSRSGGANTEAFF. The CDR3 DNA sequence: TGTGCCAGCAGCAGGTCGGGGGGGGCGAACACTGAAGCTTTCTTT. The V and J genes are TRBV2 and TRBJ1-1; D possibly corresponds to TRBD1 (6 bases). CDR3 length equals 15 residues. V gave up 6 bases and J gave up 1 base, with 15 bases separating them. Germline values: CDR1 SNHLY, CDR2 FYNNEI.

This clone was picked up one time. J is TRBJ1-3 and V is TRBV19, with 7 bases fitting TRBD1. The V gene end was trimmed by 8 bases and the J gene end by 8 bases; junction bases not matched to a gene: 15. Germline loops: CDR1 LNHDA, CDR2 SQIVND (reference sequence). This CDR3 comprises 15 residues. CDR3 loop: CASPTEGAIGDTIYF. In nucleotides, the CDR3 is TGTGCCAGTCCCACGGAGGGGGCGATCGGGGACACCATATATTTT.